The 17 T cell receptor beta chains below come from one sample, sequenced in a study of T cell clones after liver transplantation. Assay: immunoSEQ multiplex PCR; the TCRdb copy retains only in-frame clones and omits some. This table holds tens of thousands of clones, 60% to 80% found once. This specimen consisted of CD4+ T cells from blood, obtained at the 22-month timepoint. All receptors derive from a human patient who received a liver transplant. Some T cells may trace back to the graft donor.

V is TRBV6-1 and J is TRBJ1-5; TRBD1 agrees at 7 bases. The junction had 7 bases not matched to a gene; V was cut back by 7 bases and J by 4 bases. The CDR3 runs 14 residues. The germline V gene encodes CDR1 MNHNS and CDR2 SASEGT. The CDR3 sequence: CASKGEQGNQPQHF. CDR3 nucleotide sequence: TGTGCCAGCAAGGGGGAACAGGGGAATCAGCCCCAGCATTTT.

CDR3 amino acids: CASSKLAGARTDTQYF. The CDR3 DNA reads TGTGCCAGCAGTAAACTAGCGGGGGCCCGCACAGATACGCAGTATTTT. This sequence joins TRBV6-7 and TRBJ2-3; 11 bases are a match to TRBD2. TRBV6-7 is sorted into the ORF group, with uncertain function. Trimming at V came to 5 bases and at J to 1 base, leaving 5 bases not matched to a gene. CDR3 length: 16 amino acids.

V gene TRBV6-5 combines with J gene TRBJ2-7; D is unclear. In germline, CDR1 is MNHEY, CDR2 SVGAGI. With 5 bases removed from V and 3 bases from J, the gap between germline ends came to 11 bases. This CDR3 has 13 residues. CDR3 nucleotide sequence: TGTGCCAGCAGTACCCGGACGGACTACGAGCAGTACTTC. This codes for CASSTRTDYEQYF.

The chain joins TRBV10-3 to TRBJ1-2; the D gene is possibly TRBD1 (5 bases). The CDR3 has 13 residues. V was cut by 6 bases and J by 2 bases, with 10 bases left in between. The germline V gene encodes CDR1 ENHRY and CDR2 SYGVKD. The CDR3 here is CAISLDSNYGYTF. CDR3 in DNA: TGTGCCATCAGCCTCGACAGCAACTATGGCTACACCTTC.

This chain joins TRBV19 and TRBJ1-1; D uncertain. Germline V gene lookup returns CDR1 LNHDA and CDR2 SQIVND (reference sequence). The CDR3 has 13 residues. Trimming removed 0 bases from V and 0 bases from J, with 2 bases in between. The CDR3 is CASSIEVNTEAFF. As DNA, the CDR3 is TGTGCCAGTAGTATAGAAGTGAACACTGAAGCTTTCTTT.

This clone turned up a few times. This chain joins TRBV18 and TRBJ2-7, with D unclear. Germline V CDR1 and CDR2: KGHSH, LQKENI. This CDR3 has 13 amino acids. Trimming removed 0 bases at V and 2 bases at J, with 5 bases between. The CDR3 coding sequence is TGTGCCAGCTCACCACCGAACGCCTACGAGCAGTACTTC. It translates to CASSPPNAYEQYF.

The chain uses TRBV27 and TRBJ2-2; 12 positions match TRBD2. The V segment lost 3 bases and the J segment 4 bases; nucleotides outside the gene matches: 6. Germline loops: CDR1 MNHEY, CDR2 SMNVEV (reference sequence). The CDR3 has 17 residues. The CDR3 DNA follows: TGTGCCAGCAGTTTCCCATCTAGCGGGGGGGCCACCGGGGAGCTGTTTTTT. Its translation: CASSFPSSGGATGELFF.

This clone appeared a few times. The rearrangement links TRBV7-2 to TRBJ2-3; no definite D call. The CDR3 is made up of 15 amino acids. Germline-derived CDR1 and CDR2 are SGHTA and FQGNSA. V was pared by 3 bases and J by 2 bases, with 12 bases between. The CDR3 region is CASSFGPLYTDTQYF. The DNA of the CDR3 is TGTGCCAGCAGCTTCGGGCCACTGTACACAGATACGCAGTATTTT.

V gene TRBV11-2 combines with J gene TRBJ2-3; the D is unclear. CDR3 length: 16 amino acids. Germline CDR1 reads SGHAT; CDR2 reads FQNNGV. Trimming removed 5 bases at V and 2 bases at J, with 17 bases between. The chain's CDR3 is CASSPGSFAYTDTQYF. In DNA, the CDR3 is TGTGCCAGCAGCCCCGGTTCATTCGCTTACACAGATACGCAGTATTTT.

The V and J genes are TRBV11-2 and TRBJ1-1; D perhaps matches TRBD1 (6 bases). With 2 bases removed from V and 1 base from J, the gap between germline ends came to 11 bases. This CDR3 region has 15 residues. CDR1 is SGHAT and CDR2 is FQNNGV in the germline V gene. The CDR3 loop reads CASSLYNRENTEAFF. CDR3 nucleotide sequence: TGTGCCAGCAGCTTATATAACAGGGAGAACACTGAAGCTTTCTTT.

The genes are TRBV6-1 and TRBJ1-5; D gene uncertain. Germline assignment: CDR1 MNHNS and CDR2 SASEGT. Trimming removed 3 bases at V and 7 bases at J, with 7 bases between. The CDR3 is 12 residues long. The CDR3: CASSEGGQPQHF. CDR3 nucleotide sequence: TGTGCCAGCAGTGAGGGAGGACAGCCCCAGCATTTT.

There are a few counts of this clone. The chain links TRBV28 to TRBJ2-5, with 11 bases matching TRBD2. V shed 4 bases, J shed 7 bases, and the junction held 14 bases outside the gene matches. The CDR3 runs to 17 residues. CDR1 and CDR2 (germline): MDHEN, SYDVKM. The CDR3 DNA reads as TGTGCCAGCAGTTCCACCCTAGCGGGGGGCCTAGGTGCGACCCAGTACTTC. It specifies CASSSTLAGGLGATQYF.

The chain joins TRBV29-1 to TRBJ2-7; D is possibly TRBD1 or TRBD2 (6 bases each). V was trimmed by 6 bases and J by 3 bases, leaving 15 bases between them. CDR1 is SQVTM, CDR2 ANQGSEA, per germline. This CDR3 spans 13 amino acids. CDR3: CSVSKGGLYEQYF. Written as DNA, the CDR3 is TGCAGCGTGAGTAAAGGGGGGCTCTACGAGCAGTACTTC.

This chain joins TRBV28 and TRBJ2-7; D might be TRBD1 or TRBD2, each matching 5 bases. Germline CDR1 MDHEN, CDR2 SYDVKM. The V and J ends lost 2 bases and 1 base respectively, with 9 bases between them. This CDR3 region has 14 residues. This CDR3 reads CASSLPRGSYEQYF. The CDR3 DNA sequence: TGTGCCAGCAGTTTACCGAGGGGTTCCTACGAGCAGTACTTC.

The chain employs TRBV11-2 and TRBJ2-2, with 7 bases that match TRBD1. Germline CDR1 is SGHAT and CDR2 is FQNNGV. The CDR3 loop spans 16 amino acids. The V gene end was trimmed by 2 bases and the J gene end by 2 bases; junction bases not matched to a gene: 5. DNA of the CDR3: TGTGCCAGCAGCTTACCGGGACAGATAAACACCGGGGAGCTGTTTTTT. Encoded protein: CASSLPGQINTGELFF.

This clone was detected only once. This chain links TRBV28 with TRBJ2-2; maybe TRBD2 (5 bases). The V end was cut by 8 bases, the J end by 1 base, with 8 bases between. The V gene's germline CDR1 is MDHEN and CDR2 SYDVKM. The CDR3 has 13 residues. CDR3 region: CASEGVNTGELFF. The CDR3 nucleotides are TGTGCCAGCGAGGGAGTGAACACCGGGGAGCTGTTTTTT.

V usage is TRBV7-9 and J usage is TRBJ2-6; D is undetermined. The CDR3 is 18 residues long. V lost 5 bases, J lost 0 bases, and 17 bases lay in between. Germline V CDR1 and CDR2: SEHNR, FQNEAQ (reference sequence). In DNA, the CDR3 is TGTGCCAGCAGCGACCGACCCGCTTTCCCCTCTGGGGCCAACGTCCTGACTTTC. Its translation: CASSDRPAFPSGANVLTF.